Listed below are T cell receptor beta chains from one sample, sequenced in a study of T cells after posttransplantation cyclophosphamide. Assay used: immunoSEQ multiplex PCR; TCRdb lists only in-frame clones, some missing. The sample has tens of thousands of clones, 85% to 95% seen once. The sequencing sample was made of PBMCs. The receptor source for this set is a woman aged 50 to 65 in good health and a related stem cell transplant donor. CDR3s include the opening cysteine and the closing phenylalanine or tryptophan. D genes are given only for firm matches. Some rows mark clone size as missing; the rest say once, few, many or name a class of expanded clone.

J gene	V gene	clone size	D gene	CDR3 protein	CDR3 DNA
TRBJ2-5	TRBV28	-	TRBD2	CASSLPSGQGTQYF	TGTGCCAGCAGTTTACCTAGCGGTCAAGGGACCCAGTACTTC
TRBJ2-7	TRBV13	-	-	CASSYSQKGYEQYF	TGTGCCAGCAGCTATAGCCAGAAAGGCTACGAGCAGTACTTC
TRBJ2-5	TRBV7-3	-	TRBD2	CASSLNPSGAETQYF	TGTGCCAGCAGCTTAAATCCTAGCGGGGCGGAGACCCAGTACTTC
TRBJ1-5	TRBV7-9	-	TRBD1	CASSPRQGQPQHF	TGTGCCAGCAGCCCGAGACAGGGTCAGCCCCAGCATTTT
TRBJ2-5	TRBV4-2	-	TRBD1	CASSPQTGSGETQYF	TGTGCCAGCAGCCCGCAGACAGGGAGCGGAGAGACCCAGTACTTC
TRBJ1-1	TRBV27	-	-	CASSRGYQDTEAFF	TGTGCCAGCAGTAGAGGGTACCAGGACACTGAAGCTTTCTTT
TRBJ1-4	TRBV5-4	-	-	CASSQRGGTNEKLFF	TGTGCCAGCAGCCAACGGGGGGGAACTAATGAAAAACTGTTTTTT
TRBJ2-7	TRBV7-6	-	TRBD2	CASSALGGDSYEQYF	TGTGCCAGCAGCGCCTTGGGGGGGGATTCCTACGAGCAGTACTTC
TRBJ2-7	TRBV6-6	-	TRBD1	CASSLGTGGREQYF	TGTGCCAGCAGTCTCGGGACAGGGGGCCGGGAGCAGTACTTC
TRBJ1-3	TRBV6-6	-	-	CASSYYSAGAGNTIYF	TGTGCCAGCAGTTACTACTCAGCGGGAGCTGGAAACACCATATATTTT
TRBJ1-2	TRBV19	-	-	CASSISGVLGGPPNYGYTF	TGTGCCAGTAGTATATCGGGGGTGCTCGGGGGACCACCTAACTATGGCTACACCTTC
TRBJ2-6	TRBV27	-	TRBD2	CASSQTSGRGGGANVLTF	TGTGCCAGCAGTCAGACTAGCGGGAGAGGCGGTGGGGCCAACGTCCTGACTTTC
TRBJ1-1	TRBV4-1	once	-	CATAAGETEAFF	TGCGCCACTGCGGCAGGGGAAACTGAAGCTTTCTTT
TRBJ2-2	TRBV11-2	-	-	CASSLEVNTGELFF	TGTGCCAGCAGCCTCGAGGTCAACACCGGGGAGCTGTTTTTT
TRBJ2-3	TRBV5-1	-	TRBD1	CASSFAGGITDTQYF	TGCGCCAGCAGCTTCGCAGGGGGTATCACAGATACGCAGTATTTT
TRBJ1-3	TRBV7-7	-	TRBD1	CASSLTGGTGNTIYF	TGTGCTAGCAGCTTGACAGGGGGAACTGGAAACACCATATATTTT
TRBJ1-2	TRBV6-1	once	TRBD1	CASSEASGQAVSIGGYTF	TGTGCCAGCAGTGAAGCGTCGGGACAGGCTGTTTCAATCGGTGGCTACACCTTC
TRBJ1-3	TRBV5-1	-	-	CASSLEAGFGNTIYF	TGCGCCAGCAGCTTGGAGGCAGGGTTTGGAAACACCATATATTTT
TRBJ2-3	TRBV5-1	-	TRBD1	CASSSGQADTDTQYF	TGCGCCAGCAGCTCCGGACAGGCGGACACAGATACGCAGTATTTT
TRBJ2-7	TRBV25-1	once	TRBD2	CASTPGLYHEQYF	TGTGCCAGCACCCCGGGACTATATCACGAGCAGTACTTC
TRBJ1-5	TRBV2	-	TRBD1	CASKWDRDQPQHF	TGTGCCAGCAAGTGGGACAGGGATCAGCCCCAGCATTTT
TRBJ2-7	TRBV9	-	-	CASSPRGASYEQYF	TGTGCCAGCAGCCCCCGCGGGGCGTCCTACGAGCAGTACTTC
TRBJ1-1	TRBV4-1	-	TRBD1	CASSQPDRVNTEAFF	TGCGCCAGCAGCCAACCGGACAGGGTAAACACTGAAGCTTTCTTT
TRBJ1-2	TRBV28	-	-	CASSLGGYGYTF	TGTGCCAGCAGTTTAGGAGGGTATGGCTACACCTTC
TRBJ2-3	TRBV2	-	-	CASSVVRGTTDTQYF	TGTGCCAGCAGTGTAGTAAGGGGGACCACAGATACGCAGTATTTT
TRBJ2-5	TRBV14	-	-	CASSQSGRGTQYF	TGTGCCAGCAGCCAGAGCGGGCGGGGGACCCAGTACTTC
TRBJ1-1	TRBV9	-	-	CASSVARKNTEAFF	TGTGCCAGCAGCGTAGCGAGGAAGAACACTGAAGCTTTCTTT
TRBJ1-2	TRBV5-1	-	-	CASSGRTAFGGYTF	TGCGCCAGCAGCGGGCGGACAGCTTTCGGTGGCTACACCTTC
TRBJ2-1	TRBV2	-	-	CASSPGENEQFF	TGTGCCAGCAGCCCCGGGGAAAATGAGCAGTTCTTC
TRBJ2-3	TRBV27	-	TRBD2	CATNPGGDTQYF	TGTGCCACCAACCCGGGGGGAGATACGCAGTATTTT
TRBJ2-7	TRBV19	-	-	CASSAQGPASYEQYF	TGTGCCAGTAGTGCCCAGGGGCCCGCTTCCTACGAGCAGTACTTC
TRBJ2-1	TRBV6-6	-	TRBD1	CASSNRGLSTNEQFF	TGTGCCAGCAGTAACAGGGGGCTAAGTACAAATGAGCAGTTCTTC
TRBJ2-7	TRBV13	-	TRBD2	CASSSGLAHEQYF	TGTGCCAGCAGCTCCGGACTAGCCCACGAGCAGTACTTC
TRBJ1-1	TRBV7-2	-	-	CASSPHGQNTEAFF	TGTGCCAGCAGCCCCCACGGACAGAACACTGAAGCTTTCTTT
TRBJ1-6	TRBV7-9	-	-	CASSLSNSPLHF	TGTGCCAGCAGCTTATCGAATTCACCCCTCCACTTT
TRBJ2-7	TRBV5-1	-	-	CASSRGSVGRGSGEQYF	TGCGCCAGCAGCCGAGGTTCGGTTGGTCGGGGATCGGGGGAGCAGTACTTC
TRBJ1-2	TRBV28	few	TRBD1	CASSISTGLSYGYTF	TGTGCCAGCAGTATCTCGACAGGGCTCTCCTATGGCTACACCTTC
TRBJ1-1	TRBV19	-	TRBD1	CASSWTGDTEAFF	TGTGCCAGTAGTTGGACAGGAGACACTGAAGCTTTCTTT
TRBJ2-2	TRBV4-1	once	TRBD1	CASSLIGQGDTGELFF	TGCGCCAGCAGCCTAATAGGACAGGGGGACACCGGGGAGCTGTTTTTT